This TCR beta chain was sequenced in a study of blood T cell repertoires in COVID-19. Living in 20 to 30 US areas, the participants were between roughly 18 and 90 years of age. This clone has a handful of counts. Data came from immunoSEQ multiplex PCR; TCRdb stores just in-frame clones and leaves some out. The sample records about 480,000 clones, roughly 90% being singletons. The source is a woman between 40 and 55 years old who had recovered from COVID-19. Sequencing input: PBMCs or T cells enriched from blood (not recorded which).

The CDR3 DNA reads as TGTGCCAGCAGCGTCAAGGGGCGGGGGACCCAGTACTTC. Amino acid sequence: CASSVKGRGTQYF. The rearrangement uses TRBV9 and TRBJ2-5, with a tentative D call TRBD2 (6 bases). Trimming removed 2 bases from V and 7 bases from J, with 12 bases in between. CDR3 length equals 13 residues. Germline loops: CDR1 SGDLS, CDR2 YYNGEE.